What follows are 24 T cell receptor beta chains derived from one specimen sequenced in a study of shared clonotypes between healthy human individuals. The assay was immunoSEQ multiplex PCR, and TCRdb's table has in-frame clones only and misses some. The sample yields about 1 million clones, about four fifths seen once. The sample consisted of memory CD4+ T cells from PBMCs. The sample's subset: CD45RA-negative fraction. The receptors were gathered from a man between 18 and 35 years old in good health. Some clones in this sample may be carry-over from other donors' samples.

The chain joins TRBV7-3 to TRBJ2-7; 10 nucleotides match TRBD1. The CDR3 is made up of 15 amino acids. V was clipped by 0 bases and J by 5 bases; unmatched bases: 4. CDR1 is SGHTA and CDR2 is FQGTGA in the germline V gene. CDR3 bases: TGTGCCAGCAGCTTAACGGGACAGGGGACCCACGAGCAGTACTTC. Its translation is CASSLTGQGTHEQYF.

This chain uses TRBV6-6 with TRBJ1-1, with D possibly being TRBD1 (5 bases). This CDR3 is built from 14 residues. The germline gives CDR1 MNHNY, CDR2 SVGAGI (reference sequence). Trimming cost V 5 bases and J 5 bases, with 15 bases left between them. CDR3 sequence (DNA): TGTGCCAGCAGTAGCCGGGCCCCAGGGACTGAAGCTTTCTTT. This encodes CASSSRAPGTEAFF.

CDR3: CASSEPSGSGGTGELFF. The DNA for the CDR3 is TGCGCCAGCAGTGAACCTAGCGGGAGTGGTGGCACCGGGGAGCTGTTTTTT. V gene TRBV10-1 combines with J gene TRBJ2-2; 10 bases agree with TRBD2. Germline V gives CDR1 WNHNN, CDR2 SYGVQD (reference sequence). The CDR3 has 17 amino acids. V lost 3 bases and J lost 4; bases outside the gene matches: 8.

This clone was recorded at least ten times. This chain uses TRBV7-8 with TRBJ2-2; D remains unclear. CDR3 length: 12 amino acids. Germline V gene lookup returns CDR1 SGHVS and CDR2 FQNEAQ. V was pared by 3 bases and J by 3 bases, with 2 bases between. The CDR3 is CASSFYTGELFF. In nucleotides, the CDR3 is TGTGCCAGCAGCTTTTACACCGGGGAGCTGTTTTTT.

This clone came up a few times. CDR3 sequence (DNA): TGTGCCACCAGCAGAGGGGGGCTAGCGGAGTGGTCGGGCACCGGGGAGCTGTTTTTT. Translated, it gives CATSRGGLAEWSGTGELFF. The J gene is TRBJ2-2, the V gene TRBV15; TRBD2 is a possible D gene (7 bases). CDR1 is LNHNV, CDR2 YYDKDF, per germline (reference sequence). CDR3 length equals 19 residues. V was trimmed by 1 base and J by 4 bases, leaving 22 bases between them. The whole variable domain, remainder taken from reference TRBV15 and TRBJ2-2, is DAMVIQNPRYQVTQFGKPVTLSCSQTLNHNVMYWYQQKSSQAPKLLFHYYDKDFNNEADTPDNFQSRRPNTSFCFLDIRSPGLGDTAMYLCATSRGGLAEWSGTGELFFGEGSRLTVL.

To note about this clone: The sample carries other DNA sequences with the same CDR3. V gene TRBV5-1 combines with J gene TRBJ2-3, with D perhaps matching TRBD1 (6 bases). The CDR3 runs 14 residues. Germline CDR1 SGHRS, CDR2 YFSETQ. Trimming removed 3 bases from V and 2 bases from J, with 10 bases in between. The chain's CDR3 is CASSSTGSTDTQYF. The CDR3 DNA is TGCGCCAGCAGCTCCACAGGGTCCACAGATACGCAGTATTTT.

DNA of the CDR3: TGCGCCAGCAGCTTAAACCCTCAGGGGAGGAACACTGAAGCTTTCTTT. Encoded protein: CASSLNPQGRNTEAFF. The chain employs TRBV5-1 and TRBJ1-1; possibly TRBD1 for D (6 bases). Germline V gene data show CDR1 as SGHRS and CDR2 as YFSETQ. The CDR3 has 16 amino acids. Trimming took off 2 bases at V and 1 base at J, with 15 bases between the two ends.

The rearrangement links TRBV11-2 to TRBJ2-7; no clear D. In germline, CDR1 is SGHAT, CDR2 FQNNGV. V was pared by 4 bases and J by 7 bases, with 8 bases between. This CDR3 is built from 11 residues. CDR3 bases: TGTGCCAGCAGCTCTCGGATAGAGCAGTACTTC. Its translation is CASSSRIEQYF.

The chain is built from TRBV27 and TRBJ2-7; 10 bases agree with TRBD2. The ends lost 5 bases at V and 0 bases at J; junction bases unmatched: 4. Germline loops: CDR1 MNHEY, CDR2 SMNVEV (reference sequence). This CDR3 region has 15 residues. CDR3 loop: CASSRSGRPSYEQYF. CDR3 nucleotide sequence: TGTGCCAGCAGTCGTAGCGGGAGGCCCTCCTACGAGCAGTACTTC.

Comment on this clone: At the DNA level, this CDR3 is encoded by other sequences in the same sample as well. This chain joins TRBV5-1 and TRBJ2-6; unclear D gene. The CDR3 consists of 15 residues. V gave up 2 bases and J gave up 0 bases, with 6 bases separating them. CDR1 is SGHRS and CDR2 is YFSETQ in the germline V gene. CDR3 residues: CASSFPSSGANVLTF. The CDR3 DNA is TGCGCCAGCAGCTTTCCCAGCTCTGGGGCCAACGTCCTGACTTTC.

About this clone: In the same sample, other DNA sequences code for this CDR3. V is TRBV30 and J is TRBJ1-3; no clear D gene. The CDR3 is 13 amino acids. Deletions cut 0 bases from V and 0 bases from J, with 3 bases between. Germline CDR1 GTSNPN, CDR2 SVGIG (reference sequence). CDR3 residues: CAWSVGSGNTIYF. The CDR3 DNA is TGTGCCTGGAGTGTAGGCTCTGGAAACACCATATATTTT.

The chain is built from TRBV11-1 and TRBJ2-5; no clear D. Trimming removed 5 bases from V and 3 bases from J, with 10 bases in between. CDR3 size: 13 residues. The germline V gene encodes CDR1 SGHAT and CDR2 FQDESV (reference sequence). The CDR3 loop reads CASSLHYEETQYF. The CDR3 DNA follows: TGTGCCAGCAGCCTGCACTACGAAGAGACCCAGTACTTC.

The chain recombines TRBV2 with TRBJ2-1; D is unresolved. The ends were cut back, 6 bases at V and 0 bases at J, with 9 bases in the middle. The germline V gene encodes CDR1 SNHLY and CDR2 FYNNEI. The CDR3 spans 14 residues. CDR3 sequence reads: CASSVSSSYNEQFF. In DNA, the CDR3 is TGTGCCAGCAGCGTAAGTAGCTCCTACAATGAGCAGTTCTTC.

The chain has TRBV5-1 and TRBJ2-4, with unresolved D. In germline, CDR1 is SGHRS, CDR2 YFSETQ. Trimming removed 4 bases at V and 4 bases at J, with 3 bases between. CDR3 length equals 11 residues. The CDR3 sequence is CASSNKNIQYF. DNA for the CDR3: TGCGCCAGCAGCAATAAAAACATTCAGTACTTC.

The chain recombines TRBV7-9 with TRBJ1-2; a possible D gene is TRBD1 (6 bases). In germline, CDR1 is SEHNR, CDR2 FQNEAQ (reference sequence). V shed 5 bases and J shed 8 bases, with 12 bases lying between them. The CDR3 length is 12 residues. This CDR3 reads CASSPPDRGYTF. The CDR3 DNA reads TGTGCCAGCAGCCCTCCAGACAGGGGCTACACCTTC.

The V call is TRBV7-7, the J call TRBJ2-3; no clear D. This CDR3 has 13 residues. Germline V gene sequence: CDR1 SSHAT, CDR2 FNYEAQ (reference sequence). V was pared by 5 bases and J by 5 bases, with 11 bases between. The CDR3 sequence is CASSQRLLDTQYF. In DNA, the CDR3 is TGTGCCAGCAGCCAGAGACTCTTAGATACGCAGTATTTT.

The rearrangement links TRBV7-8 to TRBJ2-1, with D maybe TRBD2 (6 bases). The CDR3 totals 14 residues. V lost 5 bases, J lost 9 bases, and 17 bases lay in between. Germline CDR1 and CDR2: SGHVS and FQNEAQ. In nucleotides, the CDR3 is TGTGCCAGCAGCCGGGGGACTGGCGAGGGTGAGCAGTTCTTC. This gives the protein CASSRGTGEGEQFF.

The rearrangement joins TRBV10-3 to TRBJ1-4, with 7 bases that match TRBD1. Germline CDR1 is ENHRY and CDR2 is SYGVKD. The CDR3 length is 15 residues. Unmatched junction bases numbered 11, after V lost 4 bases and J lost 9 bases. In DNA, the CDR3 is TGTGCCATCAGTGCTGGGACAGACCTTTCTCAAAAACTGTTTTTT. Protein sequence: CAISAGTDLSQKLFF.

This clone appeared once. A much larger clonotype is one base distant, so this may be a read error. The same CDR3 also results from other DNA sequences found in this sample. The genes are TRBV5-1 and TRBJ2-1, with TRBD1 matching 7 bases. This CDR3 has 14 residues. V dropped 0 bases and J dropped 3; count of bases not matched to a gene: 0. CDR1 is SGHRS and CDR2 is YFSETQ in the germline V gene. DNA of the CDR3: TGCGCCAGCAGCTTGGGGGACAGCTACAATGAGCAGTTCTTC. Its translation: CASSLGDSYNEQFF.

This clone was observed a few times. V usage is TRBV5-1 and J usage is TRBJ1-1, with D maybe TRBD1 (6 bases). Germline CDR1 is SGHRS and CDR2 is YFSETQ. Between the trimmed V and J ends, which lost 4 bases and 6 bases, there was a span of 13 bases. There are 13 residues in the CDR3. CDR3 bases: TGCGCCAGCAGCCTAAACAGGGACGCTGAAGCTTTCTTT. Protein sequence: CASSLNRDAEAFF.

Details on this clone: This CDR3 is also generated by other DNA sequences in the sample. The CDR3 reads CASSSRLAVAKNIQYF. As DNA, the CDR3 is TGTGCCAGCAGTTCAAGACTAGCGGTAGCCAAAAACATTCAGTACTTC. The chain joins TRBV27 to TRBJ2-4; the match to TRBD2 covers 9 bases. There are 16 residues in the CDR3. V lost 4 bases, J lost 0 bases, and 4 bases stayed unmatched. The germline CDR1 and CDR2 sequences are MNHEY and SMNVEV (reference sequence).

On this clone: Other DNA sequences in the same sample also yield this CDR3. V and J are TRBV7-3 and TRBJ2-2; D remains ambiguous. V lost 4 bases and J 4 bases, leaving 7 bases between the germline ends. The CDR3 is 13 amino acids. Germline CDR1 reads SGHTA; CDR2 reads FQGTGA. The CDR3: CASSSTGTGELFF. The CDR3 DNA sequence: TGTGCCAGCAGCTCCACCGGCACCGGGGAGCTGTTTTTT.

V and J are TRBV28 and TRBJ2-1, with a weak D call TRBD1 (5 bases). Trimming stripped 3 bases from V and 15 bases from J, with 12 bases between. CDR3 length: 11 residues. Per germline, CDR1 MDHEN and CDR2 SYDVKM. CDR3 protein: CASSFQGPSFF. In DNA form, the CDR3 reads TGTGCCAGCAGTTTCCAGGGTCCCTCGTTCTTC.

The J gene is TRBJ2-2, the V gene TRBV5-1; 9 nucleotides agree with TRBD2. Germline-derived CDR1 and CDR2 are SGHRS and YFSETQ. Trimming cost V 1 base and J 8 bases; bases outside gene matches: 9. There are 16 residues in the CDR3. The DNA of the CDR3 is TGCGCCAGCAGCTTGAGCGCGGGAGGGCCTACTGGGGAGCTGTTTTTT. This encodes CASSLSAGGPTGELFF.